One sample yielded the 25 T cell receptor beta chains listed below, sequenced in a study of PD-1 blockade in mismatch repair-deficient tumors. Method: immunoSEQ multiplex PCR; TCRdb's copy keeps in-frame clones and lacks some. This sample has 50,000 or so clones, with approximately 80% found just once. This sample comprised PBMCs, obtained before pembrolizumab treatment. These receptors were obtained from an adult with mismatch repair-deficient cancer.

V usage is TRBV27 and J usage is TRBJ2-1; TRBD2 agrees at 9 bases. Germline CDR1 and CDR2: MNHEY and SMNVEV (reference sequence). V lost 5 bases and J lost 2; bases outside the gene matches: 1. The CDR3 is 14 amino acids. The CDR3 here is CASSRLAAYNEQFF. DNA for the CDR3: TGTGCCAGCAGTAGACTAGCGGCCTACAATGAGCAGTTCTTC.

The CDR3 reads CASSYGRQGVETQYF. The CDR3 DNA reads as TGTGCCAGCAGTTACGGTCGTCAAGGAGTGGAGACCCAGTACTTC. The genes are TRBV6-5 and TRBJ2-5; unclear D gene. The CDR3 totals 15 residues. The V and J ends lost 2 bases and 5 bases respectively, with 15 bases between them. Germline CDR1 is MNHEY and CDR2 is SVGAGI.

The V and J genes are TRBV19 and TRBJ2-1; D is uncertain. The V end was cut by 1 base, the J end by 0 bases, with 7 bases between. The CDR3 contains 15 residues. CDR1 LNHDA and CDR2 SQIVND come from the germline V gene (reference sequence). This chain's CDR3 is CASSIGGISYNEQFF. CDR3 DNA sequence: TGTGCCAGTAGTATAGGTGGGATCTCCTACAATGAGCAGTTCTTC.

This chain joins TRBV2 and TRBJ2-7; TRBD1 matches at 8 bases. The CDR3 covers 14 residues. The germline V gene encodes CDR1 SNHLY and CDR2 FYNNEI. Trimming at V came to 7 bases and at J to 0 bases, leaving 5 bases not matched to a gene. CDR3 coding DNA: TGTGCCAGCATCCGGACAGGGAGCTCCTACGAGCAGTACTTC. It is translated as CASIRTGSSYEQYF.

The chain uses TRBV7-2 and TRBJ2-1; TRBD2 is a possible D gene (5 bases). The CDR3 is made up of 17 amino acids. In germline, CDR1 is SGHTA, CDR2 FQGNSA. V was trimmed by 5 bases and J by 8 bases, leaving 25 bases between them. In DNA form, the CDR3 reads TGTGCCAGCAGCGCACAGCAAGCGCGAGGGAGTTCGGATGAGCAGTTCTTC. This encodes CASSAQQARGSSDEQFF. Full variable domain (outside the CDR3, taken from reference TRBV7-2 and TRBJ2-1): GAGVSQSPSNKVTEKGKDVELRCDPISGHTALYWYRQSLGQGLEFLIYFQGNSAPDKSGLPSDRFSAERTGGSVSTLTIQRTQQEDSAVYLCASSAQQARGSSDEQFFGPGTRLTVL.

The gene calls are TRBV29-1 and TRBJ1-1; no clear D. Germline assignment: CDR1 SQVTM and CDR2 ANQGSEA. CDR3 length: 15 amino acids. V shed 1 base and J shed 0 bases, with 12 bases lying between them. The CDR3 loop reads CSVEVNGQMNTEAFF. DNA for the CDR3: TGCAGCGTTGAAGTAAATGGGCAAATGAACACTGAAGCTTTCTTT.

This chain uses TRBV7-8 with TRBJ2-2; D ambiguous. The ends were cut back, 1 base at V and 0 bases at J, with 6 bases in the middle. The CDR3 is made up of 15 amino acids. The germline gives CDR1 SGHVS, CDR2 FQNEAQ. CDR3 in DNA: TGTGCCAGCAGCTTAGGACACCCGAACACCGGGGAGCTGTTTTTT. The encoded protein is CASSLGHPNTGELFF.

The CDR3 DNA reads as TGCGCCAGCAGCCAAGAACAGGTATCGCCCACCGGGGAGCTGTTTTTT. This sequence encodes CASSQEQVSPTGELFF. The J gene is TRBJ2-2, the V gene TRBV4-1, with D perhaps TRBD1 (5 bases). V was shortened by 0 bases and J by 4 bases, with 12 bases between the two germline ends. The CDR3 extends over 16 amino acids. Per the germline V gene, CDR1 is MGHRA and CDR2 is YSYEKL.

This chain joins TRBV2 and TRBJ2-1, with D hard to call. The ends were cut back, 1 base at V and 3 bases at J, with 10 bases in the middle. The CDR3 consists of 15 residues. The V gene's germline CDR1 is SNHLY and CDR2 FYNNEI. CDR3 in DNA: TGTGCCAGCAGTGAAGGATTAGCCGGCTACAATGAGCAGTTCTTC. Its translation is CASSEGLAGYNEQFF.

V and J are TRBV9 and TRBJ1-1; 7 bases agree with TRBD1. V lost 4 bases, J lost 1 base, and 4 bases stayed unmatched. Germline V lookup: CDR1 SGDLS, CDR2 YYNGEE. CDR3 length: 14 amino acids. CDR3 amino acids: CASSPGTANTEAFF. DNA for the CDR3: TGTGCCAGCAGCCCTGGGACAGCGAACACTGAAGCTTTCTTT.

This clone was seen a handful of times. The V call is TRBV5-1, the J call TRBJ1-1; D ambiguous. V was clipped by 5 bases and J by 8 bases, with 10 bases between them. The CDR3 runs 11 residues. CDR1 and CDR2 from the germline V gene are SGHRS and YFSETQ. The CDR3 sequence: CASSRLGEAFF. The CDR3 coding sequence is TGCGCCAGCAGTCGATTGGGAGAAGCTTTCTTT.

This chain uses TRBV27 with TRBJ1-1; weak D call: TRBD1 (5 bases). The V gene lost 2 bases and the J gene lost 3 bases, with 7 bases spanning the gap. Germline loops: CDR1 MNHEY, CDR2 SMNVEV (reference sequence). CDR3 length equals 13 residues. This chain's CDR3 is CASSLDSYTEAFF. In DNA, the CDR3 is TGTGCCAGCAGTTTAGACAGTTACACTGAAGCTTTCTTT.

The rearrangement uses TRBV4-2 and TRBJ2-5; 7 bases are a match to TRBD1. With 3 bases clipped from V and 2 bases from J, the junction kept 9 bases outside the gene matches. This CDR3 has 16 residues. Per the germline V gene, CDR1 is LGHNA and CDR2 is YNFKEQ. In DNA, the CDR3 is TGTGCCAGCAGCCATGGGGACAGATCAAAACAAGAGACCCAGTACTTC. Translation gives CASSHGDRSKQETQYF.

The chain recombines TRBV19 with TRBJ2-2; D perhaps matches TRBD2 (6 bases). Germline V lookup: CDR1 LNHDA, CDR2 SQIVND (reference sequence). V shed 4 bases and J shed 2 bases, with 11 bases lying between them. The length of the CDR3 is 15 residues. The DNA for the CDR3 is TGTGCCAGTAGTACCGGGAGCCTTAACACCGGGGAGCTGTTTTTT. It yields the protein CASSTGSLNTGELFF.

This clone was observed once. The J gene is TRBJ1-1, the V gene TRBV7-2, with 8 bases fitting TRBD1. Germline V CDR1 and CDR2: SGHTA, FQGNSA. V was clipped by 5 bases and J by 4 bases; unmatched bases: 6. CDR3 length equals 14 residues. The CDR3 loop is CASSGQGPGTEAFF. CDR3 bases: TGTGCCAGCAGCGGACAGGGTCCGGGCACTGAAGCTTTCTTT. Full variable domain (missing parts from reference TRBV7-2 and TRBJ1-1): GAGVSQSPSNKVTEKGKDVELRCDPISGHTALYWYRQSLGQGLEFLIYFQGNSAPDKSGLPSDRFSAERTGGSVSTLTIQRTQQEDSAVYLCASSGQGPGTEAFFGQGTRLTVV.

The chain links TRBV9 to TRBJ2-5, with 8 bases that match TRBD1. This CDR3 spans 15 amino acids. V lost 4 bases and J lost 4; bases outside the gene matches: 9. CDR1 and CDR2 from the germline V gene are SGDLS and YYNGEE. CDR3 amino acids: CASSPGGGGGETQYF. For the CDR3, the DNA is TGTGCCAGCAGCCCAGGGGGCGGAGGGGGAGAGACCCAGTACTTC. Full variable domain (remainder filled in from reference TRBV9 and TRBJ2-5): DSGVTQTPKHLITATGQRVTLRCSPRSGDLSVYWYQQSLDQGLQFLIQYYNGEERAKGNILERFSAQQFPDLHSELNLSSLELGDSALYFCASSPGGGGGETQYFGPGTRLLVL.

This rearrangement joins TRBV6-6 to TRBJ2-7; a weak D match, TRBD2 (5 bases). Trimming removed 8 bases from V and 5 bases from J, with 16 bases in between. Per germline, CDR1 MNHNY and CDR2 SVGAGI (reference sequence). The CDR3 sequence is 13 residues long. The CDR3 protein is CASALASLHEQYF. The CDR3, as DNA: TGTGCCAGCGCTTTAGCTAGCTTACACGAGCAGTACTTC.

The chain joins TRBV5-8 to TRBJ2-1; TRBD2 matches 10 bases. J was trimmed by 2 bases and V by 2 bases; bases with no gene match: 4. The CDR3 spans 16 residues. Germline-derived CDR1 and CDR2 are SGHTS and YDEGEE. The CDR3 sequence: CASSFASGSPYNEQFF. CDR3 nucleotides: TGTGCCAGCAGCTTCGCTAGCGGGAGTCCCTACAATGAGCAGTTCTTC.

This clone was seen a few times. J is TRBJ2-1 and V is TRBV2, with 8 bases that match TRBD2. Germline CDR1 and CDR2: SNHLY and FYNNEI. CDR3 length equals 13 residues. V shed 8 bases and J 4 bases; nucleotides not matched to a gene: 4. DNA of the CDR3: TGTGCCAGCGGTATAGCGGGGTACAATGAGCAGTTCTTC. This sequence encodes CASGIAGYNEQFF.

This chain connects TRBV4-2 to TRBJ2-7; a weak D match, TRBD1 (6 bases). CDR3 length equals 13 residues. Per germline, CDR1 LGHNA and CDR2 YNFKEQ. Trimming removed 3 bases at V and 3 bases at J, with 9 bases between. The CDR3 nucleotides read TGTGCCAGCAGCCAGAGGACAGACTACGAGCAGTACTTC. As protein: CASSQRTDYEQYF.

Sample share makes this clone medium-sized. J is TRBJ2-1 and V is TRBV2; 11 bases align to TRBD2. The CDR3 is made up of 14 amino acids. From germline, CDR1 is SNHLY and CDR2 FYNNEI. V was pared by 8 bases and J by 7 bases, with 7 bases of the junction left unmatched. CDR3: CASLAGGPGNEQFF. In DNA, the CDR3 is TGTGCCAGCTTAGCGGGAGGGCCGGGGAATGAGCAGTTCTTC.

The V call is TRBV6-5, the J call TRBJ1-2; D uncertain. Trimming removed 5 bases at V and 6 bases at J, with 10 bases between. The CDR3 loop spans 12 amino acids. Per germline, CDR1 MNHEY and CDR2 SVGAGI. The CDR3 DNA is TGTGCCAGCAGTCCGACGGGCAATGGCTACACCTTC. Its translation is CASSPTGNGYTF.

Written as DNA, the CDR3 is TGCGCCAGCAGCTTACAGGGTCCCGAGACCCAGTACTTC. The encoded protein is CASSLQGPETQYF. This chain connects TRBV5-1 to TRBJ2-5, with a tentative D call TRBD1 (6 bases). Germline V lookup: CDR1 SGHRS, CDR2 YFSETQ. The length of the CDR3 is 13 residues. The V end lost 2 bases, the J end lost 5 bases, and 10 bases lay between the germline ends.

The chain employs TRBV19 and TRBJ1-5; TRBD1 is a possible D gene (5 bases). CDR3 length: 18 residues. The germline V and J ends were trimmed by 3 bases and 0 bases, with 18 bases remaining between them. Germline V gives CDR1 LNHDA, CDR2 SQIVND (reference sequence). CDR3 bases: TGTGCCAGTAGTATCGGGGGGAGTGACTTCTTTAGCAATCAGCCCCAGCATTTT. Translated, it gives CASSIGGSDFFSNQPQHF. The full variable domain, with the rest looked up from reference TRBV19 and TRBJ1-5, is DGGITQSPKYLFRKEGQNVTLSCEQNLNHDAMYWYRQDPGQGLRLIYYSQIVNDFQKGDIAEGYSVSREKKESFPLTVTSAQKNPTAFYLCASSIGGSDFFSNQPQHFGDGTRLSIL.

This chain links TRBV21-1 with TRBJ2-1; the table calls TRBD2, which could not be checked here. TRBV21-1 is a recognized pseudogene. The length of the CDR3 is 16 residues. The DNA of the CDR3 is TGTGCCAGCAGCATGCAACTAGCGGGAGGGCCTCACGAGCAGTTCTTC. Its protein is CASSMQLAGGPHEQFF.